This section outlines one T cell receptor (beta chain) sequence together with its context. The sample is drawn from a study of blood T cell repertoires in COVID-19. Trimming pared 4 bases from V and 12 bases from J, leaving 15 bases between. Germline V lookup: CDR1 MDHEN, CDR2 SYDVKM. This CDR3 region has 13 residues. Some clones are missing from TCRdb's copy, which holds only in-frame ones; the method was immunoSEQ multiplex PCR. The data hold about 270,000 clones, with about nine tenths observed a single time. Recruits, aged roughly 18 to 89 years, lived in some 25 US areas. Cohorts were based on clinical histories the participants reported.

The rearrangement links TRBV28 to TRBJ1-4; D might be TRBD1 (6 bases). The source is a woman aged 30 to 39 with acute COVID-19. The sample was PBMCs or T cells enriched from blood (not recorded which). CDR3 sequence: CASSSRGSGELFF. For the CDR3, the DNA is TGTGCCAGCAGTTCCAGGGGAAGCGGAGAACTGTTTTTT.